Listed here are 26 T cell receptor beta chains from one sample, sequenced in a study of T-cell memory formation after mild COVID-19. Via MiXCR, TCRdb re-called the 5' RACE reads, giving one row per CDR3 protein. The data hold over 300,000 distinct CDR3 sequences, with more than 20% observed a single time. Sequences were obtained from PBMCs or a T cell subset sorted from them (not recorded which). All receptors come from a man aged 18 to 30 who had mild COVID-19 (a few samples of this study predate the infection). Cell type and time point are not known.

The CDR3 loop is CASSPGDIGFSPLHF. For the CDR3, the DNA is TGTGCCAGCAGCCCGGGGGACATCGGGTTTTCACCCCTCCACTTT. This rearrangement joins TRBV9 to TRBJ1-6; the D gene is possibly TRBD1 (6 bases). The CDR3 covers 15 residues. The V and J ends lost 4 bases and 9 bases respectively, with 17 bases between them. In germline, CDR1 is SGDLS, CDR2 YYNGEE.

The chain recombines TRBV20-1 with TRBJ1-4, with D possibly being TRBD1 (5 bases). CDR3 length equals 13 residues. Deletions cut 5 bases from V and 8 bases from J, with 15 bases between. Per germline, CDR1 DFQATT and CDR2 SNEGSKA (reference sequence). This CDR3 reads CSAAREYGEKLFF. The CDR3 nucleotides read TGCAGTGCTGCCAGGGAATATGGGGAAAAACTGTTTTTT.

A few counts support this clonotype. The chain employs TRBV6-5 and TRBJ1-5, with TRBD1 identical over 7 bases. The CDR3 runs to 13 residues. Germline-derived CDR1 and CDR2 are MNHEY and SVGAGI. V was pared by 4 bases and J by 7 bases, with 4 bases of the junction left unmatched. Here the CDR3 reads CASSWTGGQPQHF. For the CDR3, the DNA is TGTGCCAGCAGTTGGACAGGTGGGCAGCCCCAGCATTTT.

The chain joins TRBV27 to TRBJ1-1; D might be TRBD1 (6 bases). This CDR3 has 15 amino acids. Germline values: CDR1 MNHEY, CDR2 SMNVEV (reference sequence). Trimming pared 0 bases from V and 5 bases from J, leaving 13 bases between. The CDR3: CASSLSKQGGTEAFF. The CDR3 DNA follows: TGTGCCAGCAGTTTATCGAAACAGGGAGGGACTGAAGCTTTCTTT.

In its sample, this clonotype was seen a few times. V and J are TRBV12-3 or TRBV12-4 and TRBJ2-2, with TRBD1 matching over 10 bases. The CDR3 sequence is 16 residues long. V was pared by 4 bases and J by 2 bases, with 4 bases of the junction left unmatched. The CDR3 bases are TGTGCCAGCAGTTCACGGACAGGGGGAAACACCGGGGAGCTGTTTTTT. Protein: CASSSRTGGNTGELFF.

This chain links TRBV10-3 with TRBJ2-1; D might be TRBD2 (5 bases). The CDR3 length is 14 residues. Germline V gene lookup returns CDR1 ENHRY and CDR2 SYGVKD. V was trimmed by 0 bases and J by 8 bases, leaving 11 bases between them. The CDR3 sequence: CAISESEGRYEQFF. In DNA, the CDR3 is TGTGCCATCAGTGAGTCTGAGGGTCGGTATGAGCAGTTCTTC.

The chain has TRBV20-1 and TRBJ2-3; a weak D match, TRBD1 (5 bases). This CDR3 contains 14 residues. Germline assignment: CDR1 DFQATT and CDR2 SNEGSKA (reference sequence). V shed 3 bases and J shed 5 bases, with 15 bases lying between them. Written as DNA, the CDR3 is TGCAGTGCTAGGGACATCCCCAGGAGAGATACGCAGTATTTT. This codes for CSARDIPRRDTQYF.

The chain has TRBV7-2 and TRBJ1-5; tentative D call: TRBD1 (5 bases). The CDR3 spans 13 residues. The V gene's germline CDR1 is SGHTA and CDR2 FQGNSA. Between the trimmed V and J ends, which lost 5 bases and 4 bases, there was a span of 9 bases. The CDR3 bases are TGTGCCAGCAGCAACCAGGGAAATCAGCCCCAGCATTTT. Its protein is CASSNQGNQPQHF.

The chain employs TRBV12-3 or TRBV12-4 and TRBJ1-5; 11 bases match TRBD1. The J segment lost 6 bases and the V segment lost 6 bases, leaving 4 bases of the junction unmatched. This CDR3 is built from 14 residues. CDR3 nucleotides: TGTGCCAGCAGAACCGGGACAGGGGGTCAGCCCCAGCATTTT. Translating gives CASRTGTGGQPQHF.

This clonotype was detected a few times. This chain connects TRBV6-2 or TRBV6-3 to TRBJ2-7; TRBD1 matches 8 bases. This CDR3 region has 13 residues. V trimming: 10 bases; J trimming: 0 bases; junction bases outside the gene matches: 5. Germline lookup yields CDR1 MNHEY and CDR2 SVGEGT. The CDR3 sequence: CATTTGASYEQYV. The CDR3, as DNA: TGTGCCACCACGACAGGGGCCTCCTACGAGCAGTACGTC.

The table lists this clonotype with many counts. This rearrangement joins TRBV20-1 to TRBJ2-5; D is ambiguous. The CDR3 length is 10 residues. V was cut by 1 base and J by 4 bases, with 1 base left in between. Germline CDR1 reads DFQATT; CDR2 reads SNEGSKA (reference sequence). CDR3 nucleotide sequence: TGCAGTGCTAGAGCAGAGACCCAGTACTTC. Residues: CSARAETQYF.

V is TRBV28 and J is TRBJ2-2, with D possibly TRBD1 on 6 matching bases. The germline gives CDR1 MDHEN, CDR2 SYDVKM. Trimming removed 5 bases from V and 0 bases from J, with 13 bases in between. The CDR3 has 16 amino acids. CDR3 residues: CASSEPGASNTGELFF. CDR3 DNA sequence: TGTGCCAGCAGTGAACCAGGGGCGTCGAACACCGGGGAGCTGTTTTTT.

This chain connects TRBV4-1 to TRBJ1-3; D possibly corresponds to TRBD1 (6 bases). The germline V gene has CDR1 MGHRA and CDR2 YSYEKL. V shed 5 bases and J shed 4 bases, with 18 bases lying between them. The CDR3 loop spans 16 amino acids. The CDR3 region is CASSTSGQPGGNTIYF. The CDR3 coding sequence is TGCGCCAGCAGCACCTCCGGACAGCCGGGCGGAAACACCATATATTTT.

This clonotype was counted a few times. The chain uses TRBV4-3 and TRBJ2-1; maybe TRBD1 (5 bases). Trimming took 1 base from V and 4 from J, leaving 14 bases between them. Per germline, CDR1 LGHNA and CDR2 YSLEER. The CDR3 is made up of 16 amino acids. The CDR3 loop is CASSQGGREEYNEQFF. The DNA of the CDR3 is TGCGCCAGCAGCCAAGGCGGCAGGGAAGAGTACAATGAGCAGTTCTTC.

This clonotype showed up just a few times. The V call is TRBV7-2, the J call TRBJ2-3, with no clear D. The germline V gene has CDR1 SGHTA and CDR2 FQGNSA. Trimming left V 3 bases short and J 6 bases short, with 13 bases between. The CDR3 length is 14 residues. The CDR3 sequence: CASSFAKGSDTQYF. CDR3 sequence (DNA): TGTGCCAGCAGCTTCGCGAAGGGTTCGGATACGCAGTATTTT.

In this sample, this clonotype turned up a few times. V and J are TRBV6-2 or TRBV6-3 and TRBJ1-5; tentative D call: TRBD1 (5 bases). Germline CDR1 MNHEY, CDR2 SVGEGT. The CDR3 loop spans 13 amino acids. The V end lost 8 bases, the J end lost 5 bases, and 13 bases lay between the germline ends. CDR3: CASRLGVDQPQHF. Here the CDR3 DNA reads TGTGCCAGCCGGCTGGGGGTGGATCAGCCCCAGCATTTT.

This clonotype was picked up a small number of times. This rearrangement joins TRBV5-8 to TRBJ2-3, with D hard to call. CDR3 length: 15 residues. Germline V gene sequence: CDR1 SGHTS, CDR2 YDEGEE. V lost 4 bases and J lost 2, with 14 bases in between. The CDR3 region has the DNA TGTGCCAGCAGCCAGTTCGACCCTCTCACAGATACGCAGTATTTT. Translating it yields CASSQFDPLTDTQYF.

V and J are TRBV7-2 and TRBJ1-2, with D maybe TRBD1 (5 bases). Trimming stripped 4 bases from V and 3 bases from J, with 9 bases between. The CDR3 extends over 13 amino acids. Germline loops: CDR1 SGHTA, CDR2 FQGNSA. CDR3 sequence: CASSWDVDYGYTF. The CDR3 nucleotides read TGTGCCAGCAGCTGGGACGTAGACTATGGCTACACCTTC. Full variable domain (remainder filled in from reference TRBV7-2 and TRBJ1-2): GAGVSQSPSNKVTEKGKDVELRCDPISGHTALYWYRQSLGQGLEFLIYFQGNSAPDKSGLPSDRFSAERTGGSVSTLTIQRTQQEDSAVYLCASSWDVDYGYTFGSGTRLTVV.

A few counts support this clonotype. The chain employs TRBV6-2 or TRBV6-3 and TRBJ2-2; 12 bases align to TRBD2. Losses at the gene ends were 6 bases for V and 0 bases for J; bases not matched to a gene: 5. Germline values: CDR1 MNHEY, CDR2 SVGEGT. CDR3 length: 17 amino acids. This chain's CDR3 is CASSHGTSGPNTGELFF. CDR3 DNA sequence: TGTGCCAGCAGCCATGGGACTAGCGGGCCGAACACCGGGGAGCTGTTTTTT.

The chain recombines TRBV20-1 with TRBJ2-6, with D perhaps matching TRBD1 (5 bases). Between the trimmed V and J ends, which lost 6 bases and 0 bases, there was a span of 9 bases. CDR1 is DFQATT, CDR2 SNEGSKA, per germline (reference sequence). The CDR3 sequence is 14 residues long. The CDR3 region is CSAPDISGANVLTF. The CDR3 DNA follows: TGCAGTGCACCGGACATCTCTGGGGCCAACGTCCTGACTTTC.

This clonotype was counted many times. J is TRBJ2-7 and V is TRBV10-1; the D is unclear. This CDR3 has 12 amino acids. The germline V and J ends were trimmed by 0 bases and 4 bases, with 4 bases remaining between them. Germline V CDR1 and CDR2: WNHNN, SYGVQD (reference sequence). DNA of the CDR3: TGCGCCAGCAGTGAGTCGGGGTACGAGCAGTACTTC. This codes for CASSESGYEQYF.

CDR3 DNA: TGTGCCAGCAGCCAAGCGGACAGGGCTCAAGAGACCCAGTACTTC. As protein: CASSQADRAQETQYF. The chain combines TRBV4-2 with TRBJ2-5, with 8 bases fitting TRBD1. Trimming cost V 1 base and J 2 bases; bases outside gene matches: 3. The CDR3 sequence is 15 residues long. Germline-derived CDR1 and CDR2 are LGHNA and YNFKEQ.

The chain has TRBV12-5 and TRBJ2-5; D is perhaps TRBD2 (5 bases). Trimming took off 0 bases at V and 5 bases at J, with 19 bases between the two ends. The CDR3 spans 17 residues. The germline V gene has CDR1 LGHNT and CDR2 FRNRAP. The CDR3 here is CASGLVRRIAKVETQYF. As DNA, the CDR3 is TGTGCTAGTGGTTTGGTCCGAAGGATAGCGAAGGTGGAGACCCAGTACTTC.

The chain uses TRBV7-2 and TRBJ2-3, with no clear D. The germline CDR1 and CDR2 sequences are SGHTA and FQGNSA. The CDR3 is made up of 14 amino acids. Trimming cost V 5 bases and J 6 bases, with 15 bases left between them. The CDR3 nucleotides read TGTGCCAGCAGCCGCGTAAAACTCGCGGATACGCAGTATTTT. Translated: CASSRVKLADTQYF.

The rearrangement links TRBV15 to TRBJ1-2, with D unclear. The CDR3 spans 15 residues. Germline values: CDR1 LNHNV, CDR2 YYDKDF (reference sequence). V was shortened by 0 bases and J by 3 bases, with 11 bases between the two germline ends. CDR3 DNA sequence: TGTGCCACCAGCAGAGATCTGGGCGCAGACTATGGCTACACCTTC. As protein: CATSRDLGADYGYTF.

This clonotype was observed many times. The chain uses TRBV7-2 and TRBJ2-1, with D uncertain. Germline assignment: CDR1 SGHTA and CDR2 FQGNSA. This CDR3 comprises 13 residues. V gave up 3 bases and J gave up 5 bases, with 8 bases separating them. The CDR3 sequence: CASSFSRDNEQFF. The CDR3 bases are TGTGCCAGCAGCTTCTCCCGGGACAATGAGCAGTTCTTC.